A selection of T cell receptor beta chains follows, all from one sample in a study of T-cell reconstitution after alpha-beta-depleted transplantation in children. TCRdb fed the PCR reads into MiXCR, producing one record per CDR3 protein. This table has about 640,000 distinct CDR3 sequences, roughly 17% appearing once. The sequencing used PBMCs from the stem cell graft donor, collected from the stem cell graft. These receptors were obtained from a human donor who donated a stem cell graft to a child with acute myeloid leukemia. Both conserved end residues are part of each CDR3. D genes are given only for firm matches. The size entry is marked missing in some rows and otherwise reads once, few, many or a size class.

clone_size: .
j_call: TRBJ2-2
v_call: TRBV30
d_call: .
cdr3_aa: CAWKRDTTNTGELFF
cdr3_nt: TGTGCCTGGAAACGGGACACCACGAACACCGGGGAGCTGTTTTTT

clone_size: many
j_call: TRBJ2-5
v_call: TRBV27
d_call: .
cdr3_aa: CASSLWGGETQYF
cdr3_nt: TGTGCCAGCAGTTTGTGGGGAGGAGAGACCCAGTACTTC

clone_size: many
j_call: TRBJ1-2
v_call: TRBV20-1
d_call: .
cdr3_aa: CSARGRGNYGYTF
cdr3_nt: TGCAGTGCTAGAGGACGAGGCAACTATGGCTACACCTTC

clone_size: few
j_call: TRBJ2-1
v_call: TRBV4-1
d_call: TRBD1
cdr3_aa: CASTPGTDNEQFF
cdr3_nt: TGCGCCAGCACCCCTGGGACAGACAATGAGCAGTTCTTC

clone_size: .
j_call: TRBJ1-5
v_call: TRBV10-2
d_call: TRBD1
cdr3_aa: CASSELKTGTVNQPQHF
cdr3_nt: TGCGCCAGCAGTGAGTTAAAAACCGGGACAGTCAATCAGCCCCAGCATTTT

clone_size: many
j_call: TRBJ2-1
v_call: TRBV6-1
d_call: TRBD2
cdr3_aa: CASIPSGGADEENEQFF
cdr3_nt: TGTGCCAGCATTCCTAGCGGGGGGGCCGATGAGGAAAATGAGCAGTTCTTC

clone_size: few
j_call: TRBJ2-3
v_call: TRBV7-9
d_call: .
cdr3_aa: CASSLSATVGTDTQYF
cdr3_nt: TGTGCCAGCAGCTTAAGCGCGACGGTGGGCACAGATACGCAGTATTTT

clone_size: many
j_call: TRBJ2-3
v_call: TRBV5-1
d_call: .
cdr3_aa: CASSLPSSDTQYF
cdr3_nt: TGCGCCAGCAGCTTACCATCATCAGATACGCAGTATTTT

clone_size: many
j_call: TRBJ2-1
v_call: TRBV12-3/TRBV12-4
d_call: TRBD2
cdr3_aa: CASSLGGSNDEQFF
cdr3_nt: TGTGCCAGCAGTTTGGGAGGGTCCAACGATGAGCAGTTCTTC

clone_size: .
j_call: TRBJ2-1
v_call: TRBV12-3/TRBV12-4
d_call: .
cdr3_aa: CASSFSGGPGEQFF
cdr3_nt: TGTGCCAGCAGTTTTTCGGGGGGCCCCGGGGAGCAGTTCTTC

clone_size: .
j_call: TRBJ2-5
v_call: TRBV20-1
d_call: .
cdr3_aa: CSARDRDVGNQETQYF
cdr3_nt: TGCAGTGCTAGAGATCGGGACGTGGGAAATCAAGAGACCCAGTACTTC

clone_size: many
j_call: TRBJ2-6
v_call: TRBV29-1
d_call: .
cdr3_aa: CSVGLGGANVLTF
cdr3_nt: TGCAGCGTTGGTCTGGGAGGGGCCAACGTCCTGACTTTC

clone_size: many
j_call: TRBJ2-3
v_call: TRBV6-2/TRBV6-3
d_call: TRBD2
cdr3_aa: CASSGLAGTDTQYF
cdr3_nt: TGTGCCAGCAGTGGACTAGCGGGCACAGATACGCAGTATTTT

clone_size: .
j_call: TRBJ1-3
v_call: TRBV12-3/TRBV12-4
d_call: .
cdr3_aa: CASTGGSGNTIYF
cdr3_nt: TGTGCCAGCACTGGCGGTTCTGGAAACACCATATATTTT

clone_size: .
j_call: TRBJ2-1
v_call: TRBV20-1
d_call: .
cdr3_aa: CSAAAEEQFF
cdr3_nt: TGCAGTGCCGCGGCGGAGGAGCAGTTCTTC

clone_size: many
j_call: TRBJ2-3
v_call: TRBV4-3
d_call: .
cdr3_aa: CASSQDLWGQADTQYF
cdr3_nt: TGCGCCAGCAGCCAAGATCTCTGGGGGCAGGCCGATACGCAGTATTTT

clone_size: .
j_call: TRBJ2-5
v_call: TRBV4-3
d_call: TRBD2
cdr3_aa: CASSQVSTSGQETQYF
cdr3_nt: TGCGCCAGCAGCCAAGTGTCGACTAGCGGGCAAGAGACCCAGTACTTC

clone_size: few
j_call: TRBJ2-3
v_call: TRBV7-3
d_call: TRBD2
cdr3_aa: CASSLGGGPGTDTQYF
cdr3_nt: TGTGCCAGCAGCTTAGGCGGGGGGCCAGGGACAGATACGCAGTATTTT

clone_size: few
j_call: TRBJ2-2
v_call: TRBV12-3/TRBV12-4
d_call: .
cdr3_aa: CASSLALGSTGELFF
cdr3_nt: TGTGCCAGCAGTTTAGCGCTTGGAAGCACCGGGGAGCTGTTTTTT

clone_size: many
j_call: TRBJ1-3
v_call: TRBV20-1
d_call: .
cdr3_aa: CSAQSGNTIYF
cdr3_nt: TGCAGTGCCCAATCTGGAAACACCATATATTTT

clone_size: many
j_call: TRBJ1-3
v_call: TRBV10-2
d_call: .
cdr3_aa: CASSEAGLSGNTIYF
cdr3_nt: TGCGCCAGCAGTGAGGCGGGGCTCTCTGGAAACACCATATATTTT

clone_size: .
j_call: TRBJ1-3
v_call: TRBV11-2
d_call: .
cdr3_aa: CASSLGFIGENTIYF
cdr3_nt: TGTGCCAGCAGCTTAGGGTTTATCGGCGAAAACACCATATATTTT

clone_size: few
j_call: TRBJ2-5
v_call: TRBV30
d_call: .
cdr3_aa: CAWSDGAAQYF
cdr3_nt: TGTGCCTGGAGTGACGGGGCTGCCCAGTACTTC

clone_size: .
j_call: TRBJ1-3
v_call: TRBV7-8
d_call: TRBD1
cdr3_aa: CASSSRDRVVSGNTIYF
cdr3_nt: TGTGCCAGCAGCTCACGGGACAGGGTAGTATCGGGAAACACCATATATTTT

clone_size: many
j_call: TRBJ2-1
v_call: TRBV28
d_call: .
cdr3_aa: CASAERISYNEQFF
cdr3_nt: TGTGCCAGCGCTGAACGGATCTCCTACAATGAGCAGTTCTTC

clone_size: .
j_call: TRBJ2-5
v_call: TRBV5-6
d_call: .
cdr3_aa: CASSPFGEETQYF
cdr3_nt: TGTGCCAGCAGCCCTTTTGGGGAAGAGACCCAGTACTTC

clone_size: .
j_call: TRBJ1-1
v_call: TRBV4-2
d_call: TRBD1
cdr3_aa: CASSRTGANTEAFF
cdr3_nt: TGTGCCAGCAGTCGTACAGGGGCGAACACTGAAGCTTTCTTT

clone_size: .
j_call: TRBJ2-1
v_call: TRBV7-3
d_call: .
cdr3_aa: CASSPRAQVYNEQFF
cdr3_nt: TGTGCCAGCAGTCCCAGGGCCCAAGTTTACAATGAGCAGTTCTTC

clone_size: few
j_call: TRBJ2-1
v_call: TRBV9
d_call: TRBD2
cdr3_aa: CASTLLAGGMNEQFF
cdr3_nt: TGTGCCAGCACCCTTCTAGCGGGGGGTATGAATGAGCAGTTCTTC

clone_size: few
j_call: TRBJ2-2
v_call: TRBV20-1
d_call: .
cdr3_aa: CSAGRVSGELFF
cdr3_nt: TGCAGTGCTGGCAGGGTTTCCGGGGAGCTGTTTTTT

clone_size: many
j_call: TRBJ1-3
v_call: TRBV4-2
d_call: TRBD1
cdr3_aa: CASSHGTGVLNTIYF
cdr3_nt: TGTGCCAGCAGCCACGGGACAGGGGTGTTAAACACCATATATTTT

clone_size: many
j_call: TRBJ1-4
v_call: TRBV20-1
d_call: .
cdr3_aa: CSARGGGDEKLFF
cdr3_nt: TGCAGTGCTAGAGGCGGAGGGGATGAAAAACTGTTTTTT

clone_size: many
j_call: TRBJ2-5
v_call: TRBV15
d_call: .
cdr3_aa: CATSPGKETQYF
cdr3_nt: TGTGCCACCAGCCCAGGGAAGGAGACCCAGTACTTC

clone_size: .
j_call: TRBJ1-2
v_call: TRBV29-1
d_call: .
cdr3_aa: CSVEGQPYGTF
cdr3_nt: TGCAGCGTTGAAGGACAGCCCTATGGCACCTTC

clone_size: once
j_call: TRBJ2-1
v_call: TRBV28
d_call: .
cdr3_aa: CASSSGVQYNEQFF
cdr3_nt: TGTGCCAGCAGTTCAGGGGTACAATACAATGAGCAGTTCTTC

clone_size: few
j_call: TRBJ2-1
v_call: TRBV4-3
d_call: .
cdr3_aa: CASSQNLLNEQFF
cdr3_nt: TGCGCCAGCAGCCAAAACCTTTTGAATGAGCAGTTCTTC

clone_size: many
j_call: TRBJ1-1
v_call: TRBV6-1
d_call: .
cdr3_aa: CASRQGLNTEAFF
cdr3_nt: TGTGCCAGCAGACAGGGATTGAACACTGAAGCTTTCTTT

clone_size: many
j_call: TRBJ1-1
v_call: TRBV20-1
d_call: .
cdr3_aa: CSAREGNSNTEAFF
cdr3_nt: TGCAGTGCTAGAGAGGGAAACTCGAACACTGAAGCTTTCTTT

clone_size: .
j_call: TRBJ2-2
v_call: TRBV15
d_call: TRBD2
cdr3_aa: CATSRRRGSNTGELFF
cdr3_nt: TGTGCCACCAGCAGGCGGCGGGGGTCGAACACCGGGGAGCTGTTTTTT

clone_size: many
j_call: TRBJ2-7
v_call: TRBV20-1
d_call: TRBD2
cdr3_aa: CSAGEGDYEQYF
cdr3_nt: TGCAGTGCTGGGGAGGGTGACTACGAGCAGTACTTC

clone_size: many
j_call: TRBJ2-7
v_call: TRBV20-1
d_call: TRBD1
cdr3_aa: CSASRGQGPYEQYF
cdr3_nt: TGCAGTGCTAGCAGGGGACAGGGTCCCTACGAGCAGTACTTC

clone_size: .
j_call: TRBJ1-1
v_call: TRBV7-3
d_call: TRBD1
cdr3_aa: CASKRGLGDTEAFF
cdr3_nt: TGTGCCAGCAAGAGGGGGCTAGGGGACACTGAAGCTTTCTTT

clone_size: .
j_call: TRBJ2-1
v_call: TRBV12-3/TRBV12-4
d_call: TRBD2
cdr3_aa: CASSPEGSGGAKEQFF
cdr3_nt: TGTGCCAGCAGTCCCGAAGGTAGCGGGGGGGCCAAGGAGCAGTTCTTC

clone_size: many
j_call: TRBJ2-5
v_call: TRBV18
d_call: TRBD1
cdr3_aa: CASSPERGQQETQYF
cdr3_nt: TGTGCCAGCTCACCGGAACGGGGACAGCAAGAGACCCAGTACTTC

clone_size: many
j_call: TRBJ1-3
v_call: TRBV2
d_call: .
cdr3_aa: CASSGAVTIYF
cdr3_nt: TGTGCCAGCAGTGGGGCTGTCACCATATATTTT

clone_size: few
j_call: TRBJ2-2
v_call: TRBV7-3
d_call: .
cdr3_aa: CASSTQGRVGELFF
cdr3_nt: TGTGCCAGCAGCACTCAGGGAAGGGTCGGGGAGCTGTTTTTT

clone_size: many
j_call: TRBJ2-1
v_call: TRBV5-6
d_call: .
cdr3_aa: CASSLWVALPNEQFF
cdr3_nt: TGTGCCAGCAGCCTATGGGTAGCGTTACCCAATGAGCAGTTCTTC

clone_size: .
j_call: TRBJ2-5
v_call: TRBV7-2
d_call: .
cdr3_aa: CASSPRVNGGKETQYF
cdr3_nt: TGTGCCAGCAGCCCAAGGGTAAATGGGGGTAAAGAGACCCAGTACTTC

clone_size: .
j_call: TRBJ1-2
v_call: TRBV20-1
d_call: .
cdr3_aa: CSARGDAFAHYGYTF
cdr3_nt: TGCAGTGCTAGGGGCGATGCCTTCGCCCACTATGGCTACACCTTC

clone_size: .
j_call: TRBJ2-5
v_call: TRBV7-8
d_call: .
cdr3_aa: CASSSLGGQETQYF
cdr3_nt: TGTGCCAGCAGCTCCTTGGGGGGCCAAGAGACCCAGTACTTC

clone_size: many
j_call: TRBJ1-6
v_call: TRBV7-2
d_call: .
cdr3_aa: CASSSNSPLHF
cdr3_nt: TGTGCCAGCAGCTCGAATTCACCCCTCCACTTT

clone_size: few
j_call: TRBJ2-7
v_call: TRBV5-1
d_call: .
cdr3_aa: CASSLAYTASSYEQYF
cdr3_nt: TGCGCCAGCAGCTTGGCCTACACCGCAAGCTCCTACGAGCAGTACTTC

clone_size: many
j_call: TRBJ1-1
v_call: TRBV20-1
d_call: .
cdr3_aa: CSARVEGMGTEAFF
cdr3_nt: TGCAGTGCTAGAGTAGAGGGGATGGGCACTGAAGCTTTCTTT

clone_size: many
j_call: TRBJ1-5
v_call: TRBV6-7
d_call: TRBD1
cdr3_aa: CASSWTGTFNQPQHF
cdr3_nt: TGTGCCAGCAGTTGGACAGGTACCTTCAATCAGCCCCAGCATTTT

clone_size: many
j_call: TRBJ2-5
v_call: TRBV5-5
d_call: .
cdr3_aa: CASSLEYFLDQETQYF
cdr3_nt: TGTGCCAGCAGCTTGGAATATTTTCTAGACCAAGAGACCCAGTACTTC

clone_size: few
j_call: TRBJ2-5
v_call: TRBV25-1
d_call: TRBD1
cdr3_aa: CASSENRGRTQETQYF
cdr3_nt: TGTGCCAGCAGTGAAAACAGGGGGCGCACTCAAGAGACCCAGTACTTC

clone_size: few
j_call: TRBJ2-1
v_call: TRBV5-1
d_call: .
cdr3_aa: CASSLDPGAGNEQFF
cdr3_nt: TGCGCCAGCAGCTTGGATCCGGGGGCGGGAAATGAGCAGTTCTTC

clone_size: .
j_call: TRBJ2-7
v_call: TRBV4-3
d_call: TRBD2
cdr3_aa: CASSQDRDYFLEQYF
cdr3_nt: TGCGCCAGCAGCCAAGACCGGGACTACTTTTTGGAGCAGTACTTC

clone_size: many
j_call: TRBJ1-4
v_call: TRBV29-1
d_call: TRBD1
cdr3_aa: CSALRGPSDEKLFF
cdr3_nt: TGCAGCGCATTGAGGGGGCCGAGCGATGAAAAACTGTTTTTT

clone_size: many
j_call: TRBJ2-7
v_call: TRBV7-9
d_call: TRBD1
cdr3_aa: CASSFGQGGYEQYF
cdr3_nt: TGTGCCAGCAGTTTCGGACAGGGAGGCTACGAGCAGTACTTC